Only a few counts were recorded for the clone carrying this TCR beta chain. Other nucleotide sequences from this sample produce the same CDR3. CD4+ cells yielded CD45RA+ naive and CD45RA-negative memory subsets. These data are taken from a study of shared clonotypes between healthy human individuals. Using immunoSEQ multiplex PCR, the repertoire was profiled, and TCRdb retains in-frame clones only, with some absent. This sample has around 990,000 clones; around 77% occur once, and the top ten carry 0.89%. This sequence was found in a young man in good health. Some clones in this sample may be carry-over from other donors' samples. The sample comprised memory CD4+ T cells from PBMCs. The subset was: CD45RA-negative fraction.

CDR3 region: CASRGPSNQPQHF. The DNA of the CDR3 is TGTGCCAGCAGGGGTCCGAGCAATCAGCCCCAGCATTTT. The chain is built from TRBV25-1 and TRBJ1-5; D is uncertain. The germline V gene encodes CDR1 MGHDK and CDR2 SYGVNS. The CDR3 extends over 13 amino acids. The V end was cut by 6 bases, the J end by 1 base, with 7 bases between.